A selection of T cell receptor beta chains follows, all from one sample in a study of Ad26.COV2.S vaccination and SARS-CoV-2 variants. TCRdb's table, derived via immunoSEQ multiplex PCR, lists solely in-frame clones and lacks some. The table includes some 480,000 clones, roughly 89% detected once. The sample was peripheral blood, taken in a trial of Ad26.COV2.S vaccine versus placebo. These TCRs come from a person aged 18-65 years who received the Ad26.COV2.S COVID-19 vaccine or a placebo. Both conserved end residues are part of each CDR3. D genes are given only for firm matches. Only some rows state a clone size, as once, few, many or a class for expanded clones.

CDR3aa: CASESGQGGSGANVLTF; CDR3nt: TGTGCCAGCGAATCAGGACAGGGGGGCTCTGGGGCCAACGTCCTGACTTTC; d_gene: TRBD1; abundance: .; j_gene: TRBJ2-6; v_gene: TRBV2
CDR3aa: CAWSGGTSGEGSSYNEQFF; CDR3nt: TGTGCCTGGAGTGGGGGGACTAGCGGGGAGGGGAGCTCCTACAATGAGCAGTTCTTC; d_gene: TRBD2; abundance: .; j_gene: TRBJ2-1; v_gene: TRBV30
CDR3aa: CASSLKRVGGEQYF; CDR3nt: TGCGCCAGCAGCTTAAAGCGCGTTGGGGGGGAGCAGTACTTC; d_gene: .; abundance: .; j_gene: TRBJ2-7; v_gene: TRBV5-1
CDR3aa: CASSYLENYGYTF; CDR3nt: TGTGCCAGCAGTTACCTTGAGAACTATGGCTACACCTTC; d_gene: .; abundance: .; j_gene: TRBJ1-2; v_gene: TRBV6-5
CDR3aa: CSAATASSGNTIYF; CDR3nt: TGCAGCGCCGCGACAGCCAGCTCTGGAAACACCATATATTTT; d_gene: .; abundance: .; j_gene: TRBJ1-3; v_gene: TRBV29-1
CDR3aa: CASTGGLFDEQFF; CDR3nt: TGTGCCAGCACGGGAGGACTTTTCGATGAGCAGTTCTTC; d_gene: TRBD2; abundance: .; j_gene: TRBJ2-1; v_gene: TRBV9
CDR3aa: CASSLNTDRNTQYF; CDR3nt: TGCGCCAGCAGCTTGAATACAGACCGGAATACGCAGTATTTT; d_gene: .; abundance: .; j_gene: TRBJ2-3; v_gene: TRBV5-1
CDR3aa: CAWNPRGLNTEAFF; CDR3nt: TGTGCCTGGAACCCTCGGGGCTTGAACACTGAAGCTTTCTTT; d_gene: .; abundance: .; j_gene: TRBJ1-1; v_gene: TRBV30
CDR3aa: CASSYTGGYGYTF; CDR3nt: TGTGCCAGCAGTTACACAGGGGGATATGGCTACACCTTC; d_gene: TRBD1; abundance: .; j_gene: TRBJ1-2; v_gene: TRBV6-5
CDR3aa: CASSVSARVSPHTDTQYF; CDR3nt: TGTGCCAGCAGCGTTAGCGCCCGGGTATCCCCACACACAGATACGCAGTATTTT; d_gene: .; abundance: .; j_gene: TRBJ2-3; v_gene: TRBV9
CDR3aa: CASSITGQGIGYTF; CDR3nt: TGTGCCAGTAGTATTACGGGACAGGGTATTGGCTACACCTTC; d_gene: TRBD1; abundance: .; j_gene: TRBJ1-2; v_gene: TRBV19
CDR3aa: CASSLGTGMGYGNEQFF; CDR3nt: TGTGCCAGCAGTTTGGGAACCGGAATGGGATACGGTAATGAGCAGTTCTTC; d_gene: .; abundance: .; j_gene: TRBJ2-1; v_gene: TRBV28
CDR3aa: CASSVRGDNPGELFF; CDR3nt: TGTGCCAGCAGCGTCCGAGGGGATAATCCCGGGGAGCTGTTTTTT; d_gene: .; abundance: .; j_gene: TRBJ2-2; v_gene: TRBV9
CDR3aa: CASGADYNEQFF; CDR3nt: TGTGCCAGCGGGGCAGACTACAATGAGCAGTTCTTC; d_gene: .; abundance: .; j_gene: TRBJ2-1; v_gene: TRBV12-3/TRBV12-4
CDR3aa: CASSRWSGNTEAFF; CDR3nt: TGTGCCAGCAGCCGATGGTCGGGGAACACTGAAGCTTTCTTT; d_gene: .; abundance: few; j_gene: TRBJ1-1; v_gene: TRBV5-4
CDR3aa: CAWSGYEQYF; CDR3nt: TGTGCCTGGAGCGGTTACGAGCAGTACTTC; d_gene: .; abundance: .; j_gene: TRBJ2-7; v_gene: TRBV30
CDR3aa: CAWSATGTGIEAFF; CDR3nt: TGTGCCTGGAGTGCAACCGGGACAGGGATTGAAGCTTTCTTT; d_gene: TRBD1; abundance: .; j_gene: TRBJ1-1; v_gene: TRBV30
CDR3aa: CASSPTGNEQYF; CDR3nt: TGTGCCAGCTCACCCACAGGGAACGAGCAGTACTTC; d_gene: .; abundance: few; j_gene: TRBJ2-7; v_gene: TRBV18
CDR3aa: CASSPGGIDGELFF; CDR3nt: TGTGCCAGCAGCCCGGGTGGGATCGACGGGGAGCTGTTTTTT; d_gene: .; abundance: .; j_gene: TRBJ2-2; v_gene: TRBV9
CDR3aa: CASSILAGNYGYTF; CDR3nt: TGTGCCAGTAGTATACTTGCGGGGAACTATGGCTACACCTTC; d_gene: .; abundance: .; j_gene: TRBJ1-2; v_gene: TRBV19
CDR3aa: CASSPERPHYGYTF; CDR3nt: TGTGCCAGCAGCCCAGAGAGGCCCCACTATGGCTACACCTTC; d_gene: .; abundance: .; j_gene: TRBJ1-2; v_gene: TRBV21-1
CDR3aa: CASSLEPNRGYYGYTF; CDR3nt: TGTGCCAGCAGTTTAGAGCCCAACAGGGGGTATTATGGCTACACCTTC; d_gene: TRBD1; abundance: .; j_gene: TRBJ1-2; v_gene: TRBV27